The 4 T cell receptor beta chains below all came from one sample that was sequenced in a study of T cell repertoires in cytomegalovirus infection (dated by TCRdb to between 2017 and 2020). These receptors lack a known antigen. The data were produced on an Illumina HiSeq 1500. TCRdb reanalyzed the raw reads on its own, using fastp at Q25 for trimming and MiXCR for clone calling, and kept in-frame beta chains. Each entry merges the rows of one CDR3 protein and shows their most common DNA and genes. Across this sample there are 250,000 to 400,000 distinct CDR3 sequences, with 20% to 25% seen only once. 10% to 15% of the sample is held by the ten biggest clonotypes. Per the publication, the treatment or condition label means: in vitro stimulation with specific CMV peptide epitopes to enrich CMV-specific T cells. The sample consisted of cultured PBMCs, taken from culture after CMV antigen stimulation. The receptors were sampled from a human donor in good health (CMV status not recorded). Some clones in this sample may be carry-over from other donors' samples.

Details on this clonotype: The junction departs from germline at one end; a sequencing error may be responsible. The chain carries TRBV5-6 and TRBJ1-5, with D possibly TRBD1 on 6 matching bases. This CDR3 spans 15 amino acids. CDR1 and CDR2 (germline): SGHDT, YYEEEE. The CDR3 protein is CASSLRGAPNQPPHF. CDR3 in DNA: TGTGCCAGCAGCTTGAGGGGGGCTCCGAATCAGCCCCCGCATTTT.

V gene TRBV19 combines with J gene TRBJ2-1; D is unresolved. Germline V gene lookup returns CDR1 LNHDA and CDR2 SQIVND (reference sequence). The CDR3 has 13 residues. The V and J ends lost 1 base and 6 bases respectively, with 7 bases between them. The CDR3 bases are TGTGCCAGTAGTATAGGAGCAACCAATGAGCAGTTCTTC. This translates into CASSIGATNEQFF.

The CDR3 nucleotides read TGTGCCAGCAGTTTAGGTTCGGTTGCTGAAGCTTTCTTT. This encodes CASSLGSVAEAFF. This chain uses TRBV27 with TRBJ1-1, with no clear D. Trimming left V 2 bases short and J 6 bases short, with 10 bases between. The CDR3 is 13 amino acids. Germline lookup yields CDR1 MNHEY and CDR2 SMNVEV (reference sequence).

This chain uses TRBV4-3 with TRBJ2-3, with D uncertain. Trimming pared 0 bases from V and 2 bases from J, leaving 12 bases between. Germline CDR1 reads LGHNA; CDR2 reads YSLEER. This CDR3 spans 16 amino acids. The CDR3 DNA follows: TGCGCCAGCAGCCAAGATTCGGACCCGTACACAGATACGCAGTATTTT. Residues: CASSQDSDPYTDTQYF.